This T cell receptor beta chain appears in the sequencing data of a study of shared clonotypes between healthy human individuals. On the study more broadly: Those who served as donors were a couple of women and a few men between the ages of 18 and 49. Whole-study results and caveats: Few donors restricted represented genetic and exposure-history diversity.

The CDR3 length is 13 residues. CDR1 is MDHEN, CDR2 SYDVKM, per germline. V lost 3 bases and J lost 5, with 10 bases in between. Turning to this clone: The antigen is not known.

In the source study's methods: ImmunoSEQ output held junction-only sequences without quality scores, so filtering differed. Data came from immunoSEQ multiplex PCR; TCRdb stores just in-frame clones and leaves some out. The D gene and trimming were derived from the DNA, and the V and J assignments and clone size from that table. The sample has 800,000 to 1,200,000 clones, 78% seen once. This rearrangement joins TRBV28 to TRBJ1-1; D unclear. The TCR was taken from a man aged 18 to 30 in good health. Some clones in this sample may be carry-over from other donors' samples. Sequencing input: memory CD4+ T cells from PBMCs. The sample's subset: CD45RA-negative fraction. The CDR3 bases are TGTGCCAGCAGTTTGGCGTTAGCTACTGAAGCTTTCTTT. Its protein is CASSLALATEAFF.